Listed below are T cell receptor beta chains from one sample, sequenced in a study of T cells in Graves' hyperthyroidism and ophthalmopathy. Using its own MiXCR run on the multiplex PCR reads, TCRdb lists one record per CDR3 protein. Of fewer than 900,000 distinct CDR3 sequences listed, about 17% are singletons. The source material was blood. These receptors all stem from a woman in her fifties or sixties with Graves' hyperthyroidism that later progressed to Graves' ophthalmopathy. The CDR3 runs from the conserved cysteine through the conserved F or W. Fields, in order: clone size, D gene, V gene, J gene, CDR3 protein, CDR3 DNA. The D gene is left open where the match is weak. Size tells how often a clone was seen (once, few, many) or the class of an expanded clone, and some rows leave it out.

many	TRBD2	TRBV11-2	TRBJ2-2	CASSPLAGNTGELFF	TGTGCCAGCAGCCCACTAGCGGGGAACACCGGGGAGCTGTTTTTT
.	.	TRBV12-3/TRBV12-4	TRBJ1-2	CASSWRGVDYGYTF	TGTGCCAGCAGTTGGCGGGGGGTGGACTATGGCTACACCTTC
many	TRBD1	TRBV11-2	TRBJ1-6	CASSYDRGYNSPLHF	TGTGCCAGCAGTTACGACAGGGGTTATAATTCACCCCTCCACTTT
few	TRBD2	TRBV14	TRBJ2-5	CASSLGLAREEETQYF	TGTGCCAGCAGCCTGGGACTAGCGAGGGAGGAAGAGACCCAGTACTTC
.	.	TRBV7-3	TRBJ2-1	CASSAMGAGSKFF	TGTGCCAGCAGCGCCATGGGGGCGGGGTCGAAGTTCTTC
many	.	TRBV11-2	TRBJ2-1	CASSLALSYNEQFF	TGTGCCAGCAGCTTAGCCCTTTCGTACAATGAGCAGTTCTTC
many	TRBD2	TRBV7-3	TRBJ2-1	CASSPLPGGYNEQFF	TGTGCCAGCAGCCCCTTGCCGGGAGGCTACAATGAGCAGTTCTTC
few	TRBD1	TRBV6-1	TRBJ2-7	CASSTDRGTYEQYF	TGTGCCAGCAGTACGGACAGGGGGACGTACGAGCAGTACTTC
.	TRBD1	TRBV27	TRBJ2-7	CASSNRDRVMREQYF	TGTGCCAGCAGCAACCGGGACAGGGTGATGAGGGAGCAGTACTTC
.	TRBD1	TRBV7-9	TRBJ2-3	CASSLQGAPDTQYF	TGTGCCAGCAGCCTACAGGGGGCGCCAGATACGCAGTATTTT
.	.	TRBV2	TRBJ2-2	CASSEAGGRDTGELFF	TGTGCCAGCAGTGAAGCGGGGGGTAGGGACACCGGGGAGCTGTTTTTT
few	TRBD2	TRBV6-1	TRBJ2-5	CASRLRPRSGGVQETQYF	TGTGCCAGCAGACTCCGTCCCCGTAGCGGGGGGGTACAAGAGACCCAGTACTTC
many	.	TRBV11-2	TRBJ2-3	CASSFPYADTQYF	TGTGCCAGCAGCTTCCCATATGCAGATACGCAGTATTTT
few	.	TRBV7-2	TRBJ2-3	CASSLVAGFTDDTQYF	TGTGCCAGCAGCTTAGTGGCGGGATTTACGGACGATACGCAGTATTTT
.	.	TRBV18	TRBJ2-7	CASSPSDRTYEQYF	TGTGCCAGCTCACCATCGGACAGAACCTACGAGCAGTACTTC
few	TRBD1	TRBV3-1	TRBJ2-3	CASSHVPGTGTTDTQYF	TGTGCCAGCAGCCATGTACCCGGGACAGGGACCACAGATACGCAGTATTTT
many	.	TRBV7-9	TRBJ2-1	CASSLLAEGVNEQFF	TGTGCCAGCAGCTTATTGGCTGAAGGTGTAAATGAGCAGTTCTTC
many	.	TRBV6-1	TRBJ1-5	CASSEWELEPQHF	TGTGCCAGCAGTGAATGGGAGTTGGAGCCCCAGCATTTT
few	TRBD1	TRBV20-1	TRBJ2-6	CSAYRGRTGANVLTF	TGCAGTGCTTACAGGGGGCGCACTGGGGCCAACGTCCTGACTTTC
few	TRBD1	TRBV7-9	TRBJ2-5	CASSHDRAQETQYF	TGTGCCAGCAGCCACGACAGGGCCCAAGAGACCCAGTACTTC
few	.	TRBV20-1	TRBJ2-7	CSALQGISYEQYF	TGCAGTGCGCTCCAGGGAATCTCCTACGAGCAGTACTTC
few	.	TRBV12-3/TRBV12-4	TRBJ2-2	CASSSVTNTGELFF	TGTGCCAGCAGTTCTGTTACGAACACCGGGGAGCTGTTTTTT
.	.	TRBV12-3/TRBV12-4	TRBJ1-1	CASSLMYLLVSSSTDMNTEAFF	TGTGCCAGCAGTTTAATGTACCTTCTTGTTAGCTCATCGACCGATATGAACACTGAAGCTTTCTTT
few	.	TRBV12-3/TRBV12-4	TRBJ2-1	CASSLQAAVNEQFF	TGTGCCAGCAGTTTACAAGCGGCCGTAAATGAGCAGTTCTTC
.	TRBD1	TRBV6-2/TRBV6-3	TRBJ2-7	CASSYTGTAYEQYF	TGTGCCAGCAGTTACACCGGGACAGCCTACGAGCAGTACTTC
few	.	TRBV20-1	TRBJ1-2	CSARVPGANYGYTF	TGCAGTGCTAGAGTTCCAGGGGCTAACTATGGCTACACCTTC
few	TRBD1	TRBV19	TRBJ1-1	CASRGQGAGNTEAFF	TGTGCCAGTAGGGGACAGGGGGCAGGAAACACTGAAGCTTTCTTT
many	.	TRBV6-6	TRBJ1-2	CASSYSGVPYGYTF	TGTGCCAGCAGTTACTCGGGCGTTCCCTATGGCTACACCTTC
.	.	TRBV4-1	TRBJ2-5	CASSAVAPQETQYF	TGCGCCAGCAGCGCAGTGGCGCCTCAAGAGACCCAGTACTTC
.	.	TRBV10-3	TRBJ2-3	CATSRQLYDSADTQYF	TGTGCCACCTCACGGCAGTTATATGATAGTGCAGATACGCAGTATTTT
many	.	TRBV12-3/TRBV12-4	TRBJ2-1	CASSSGRQNEQFF	TGTGCCAGCAGTTCCGGACGACAAAATGAGCAGTTCTTC
.	TRBD1	TRBV7-9	TRBJ1-2	CASRSTGMWGYTF	TGTGCCAGCAGGTCGACAGGGATGTGGGGCTACACCTTC
many	.	TRBV5-1	TRBJ1-2	CASSMGENYGYTF	TGCGCCAGCAGCATGGGAGAAAACTATGGCTACACCTTC
.	.	TRBV14	TRBJ2-3	CASRSTWDGTSTDTQYF	TGTGCCAGCAGAAGCACCTGGGACGGAACTAGCACAGATACGCAGTATTTT
.	.	TRBV3-1	TRBJ1-5	CASSPGMEQPQHF	TGTGCCAGCAGCCCAGGGATGGAACAGCCCCAGCATTTT
.	TRBD1	TRBV6-1	TRBJ2-2	CAGRTDRGWNTGELFF	TGTGCCGGCAGGACGGACAGGGGCTGGAACACCGGGGAGCTGTTTTTT
many	.	TRBV5-8	TRBJ1-1	CASSLATHWNTEAFF	TGTGCCAGCAGCTTGGCAACACACTGGAACACTGAAGCTTTCTTT
many	.	TRBV30	TRBJ1-2	CASPPGVGYGYTF	TGTGCCTCCCCGCCAGGGGTGGGGTATGGCTACACCTTC
many	.	TRBV30	TRBJ1-2	CAWSPGIGYTF	TGTGCCTGGAGCCCAGGGATTGGCTACACCTTC
.	TRBD1	TRBV29-1	TRBJ2-7	CSVAGGASYEQYF	TGCAGCGTTGCAGGGGGCGCATCCTACGAGCAGTACTTC
many	.	TRBV12-3/TRBV12-4	TRBJ1-1	CASRDWELKGGFRGNTEAFF	TGTGCCAGCAGGGACTGGGAACTAAAAGGGGGGTTTAGGGGCAACACTGAAGCTTTCTTT
many	.	TRBV2	TRBJ2-1	CASSVIRDEQFF	TGTGCCAGCAGTGTAATTAGGGATGAGCAGTTCTTC
.	TRBD1	TRBV27	TRBJ1-4	CASSHGTANERLFF	TGTGCCAGCAGTCACGGGACAGCTAATGAAAGACTGTTTTTT
.	.	TRBV6-1	TRBJ1-4	CASSEAHGRGEDEKLFF	TGTGCCAGCAGTGAAGCGCATGGGAGGGGCGAGGATGAAAAACTGTTTTTT
many	.	TRBV11-2	TRBJ1-1	CASGSGTDTEAFF	TGTGCCAGCGGCTCGGGAACGGACACTGAAGCTTTCTTT
.	TRBD1	TRBV27	TRBJ2-3	CASSPGTGRTPDTQYF	TGTGCCAGCAGTCCGGGGACAGGGAGGACCCCAGATACGCAGTATTTT
many	.	TRBV3-1	TRBJ2-7	CASSQDWLVSEQYF	TGTGCCAGCAGCCAAGATTGGCTAGTCTCCGAGCAGTACTTC
few	TRBD2	TRBV10-3	TRBJ2-5	CAISQRGDQETQYF	TGTGCCATCAGCCAGCGGGGGGACCAAGAGACCCAGTACTTC
.	.	TRBV7-9	TRBJ1-5	CASSRIGQFDQPQHF	TGTGCCAGCAGCCGGATCGGACAGTTTGATCAGCCCCAGCATTTT
many	.	TRBV27	TRBJ2-5	CASSALLGETQYF	TGTGCCAGCAGTGCCTTATTGGGAGAGACCCAGTACTTC
few	.	TRBV6-5	TRBJ2-1	CASSYLSTGGALFRNEQFF	TGTGCCAGCAGTTACCTCTCGACAGGTGGGGCGCTTTTTAGGAATGAGCAGTTCTTC
.	.	TRBV10-2	TRBJ1-5	CASTGGGQSVQPQHF	TGCGCCAGCACCGGGGGAGGGCAGTCGGTACAGCCCCAGCATTTT
many	.	TRBV5-1	TRBJ2-7	CASSPLTSYEQYF	TGCGCCAGCAGCCCGTTGACCTCCTACGAGCAGTACTTC
once	.	TRBV5-5	TRBJ1-2	CASSEQGYGYGYTF	TGCGCCAGCAGTGAGCAGGGGTACGGCTATGGCTACACCTTC
few	TRBD1	TRBV5-1	TRBJ1-3	CASSLGRTGIPGNTIYF	TGCGCCAGCAGCTTGGGACGGACAGGGATACCTGGAAACACCATATATTTT
many	TRBD2	TRBV20-1	TRBJ2-5	CSARTWETGGRQETQYF	TGCAGTGCTCGCACTTGGGAGACGGGGGGGCGCCAAGAGACCCAGTACTTC
many	.	TRBV20-1	TRBJ1-2	CSARVSRQDYGYTF	TGCAGTGCTAGAGTTAGTCGGCAGGACTATGGCTACACCTTC
few	TRBD1	TRBV20-1	TRBJ2-2	CSARDVWAGGISNTGELFF	TGCAGTGCTAGAGATGTATGGGCAGGGGGCATTTCGAACACCGGGGAGCTGTTTTTT
few	.	TRBV5-6	TRBJ1-6	CASSLALSGDSPLHF	TGTGCCAGCAGCTTGGCCTTGTCAGGGGATTCACCCCTCCACTTT
few	TRBD1	TRBV5-1	TRBJ2-7	CASSSGQGSIDEQYF	TGCGCCAGCAGCTCAGGACAGGGGAGCATTGACGAGCAGTACTTC